This T cell receptor beta chain was sequenced during a study of control samples from healthy donors and cancer patients. In its sample, this clone was seen once. Clones were sequenced by immunoSEQ multiplex PCR, and TCRdb holds only the in-frame ones, with some missing. The sample has approximately 150,000 clones; 70% to 90% are singletons. The CDR3 is 14 residues long. V was cut by 5 bases and J by 8 bases, with 16 bases left in between. The germline V gene has CDR1 SEHNR and CDR2 FQNEAQ (reference sequence). Material for sequencing was blood. V usage is TRBV7-9 and J usage is TRBJ2-1; either TRBD1 or TRBD2 may fit D (6 bases each). This clonotype originated in a man younger than 30 in good health. CDR3 sequence reads: CASSTGQPGDEQFF. CDR3 sequence (DNA): TGTGCCAGCAGCACCGGACAGCCGGGGGATGAGCAGTTCTTC.